These T cell receptor beta chains were read from a single sample in a study of vaccination effects on CD4 cells after COVID-19. For these TCRs, the target antigens are not known. TCRdb's table, derived via immunoSEQ multiplex PCR, lists solely in-frame clones and lacks some. The sample lists 45,000 to 55,000 clones; roughly two thirds were seen once. The material was CD4+ T cells from PBMCs cultured without peptide, obtained after COVID-19 vaccination. The source of these receptors is a human donor who received a COVID-19 vaccine. Each CDR3 is given with its conserved first and last residue. Fields, in order: CDR3 DNA, CDR3 protein, V gene, clone size, D gene, J gene. A D gene is named only where the DNA matches it firmly. Size values are once, few and many counts, or a class for expanded clones, and some rows have none.

cdr3_nt: TGCGCCAGCAGTGTTTTAGCGGGGAAACAAGAGACCCAGTACTTC
cdr3_aa: CASSVLAGKQETQYF
v_call: TRBV10-2
clone_size: .
d_call: TRBD2
j_call: TRBJ2-5

cdr3_nt: TGTGCCAGCAGTTACTACGGAGCCTCTGGAAACACCATATATTTT
cdr3_aa: CASSYYGASGNTIYF
v_call: TRBV6-5
clone_size: .
d_call: .
j_call: TRBJ1-3

cdr3_nt: TGTGCCAGCGAAAAAGGCTTTGAGTATGGCTACACCTTC
cdr3_aa: CASEKGFEYGYTF
v_call: TRBV2
clone_size: few
d_call: .
j_call: TRBJ1-2

cdr3_nt: TGTGCCAGCAGCAATGGGGGACAGGTTAACGAGCAGTACTTC
cdr3_aa: CASSNGGQVNEQYF
v_call: TRBV21-1
clone_size: .
d_call: .
j_call: TRBJ2-7

cdr3_nt: TGTGCCAGCAGCTTAGGGCGGGGGGGGAGCTCCTACGAGCAGTACTTC
cdr3_aa: CASSLGRGGSSYEQYF
v_call: TRBV5-4
clone_size: .
d_call: TRBD2
j_call: TRBJ2-7

cdr3_nt: TGTGCCAGTAGTACGACAGGGGGCATCGCCGGGGAGCTGTTTTTT
cdr3_aa: CASSTTGGIAGELFF
v_call: TRBV19
clone_size: .
d_call: TRBD1
j_call: TRBJ2-2

cdr3_nt: TGTGCCAGCAGTCTCAGGACAGGCAACACTGAAGCTTTCTTT
cdr3_aa: CASSLRTGNTEAFF
v_call: TRBV6-5
clone_size: once
d_call: TRBD1
j_call: TRBJ1-1

cdr3_nt: TGTGCCAGCAGCACCGGGACAGGGCAGGGCACCGGGGAGCTGTTTTTT
cdr3_aa: CASSTGTGQGTGELFF
v_call: TRBV7-7
clone_size: .
d_call: TRBD1
j_call: TRBJ2-2

cdr3_nt: TGTGCCAGTAGTATACCGGGTTTTGTCTATGGCTACACCTTC
cdr3_aa: CASSIPGFVYGYTF
v_call: TRBV19
clone_size: few
d_call: .
j_call: TRBJ1-2

cdr3_nt: TGTGCCAGCAGCCTACCGGGGGCTTACGGGCAGTACTTC
cdr3_aa: CASSLPGAYGQYF
v_call: TRBV3-1/TRBV3-2
clone_size: .
d_call: .
j_call: TRBJ2-7

cdr3_nt: TGCGCCAGCAGCCCGAGTGAACCAGGGGTTTATGGCTACACCTTC
cdr3_aa: CASSPSEPGVYGYTF
v_call: TRBV5-1
clone_size: .
d_call: .
j_call: TRBJ1-2

cdr3_nt: TGTGCCAGCAGCCAAGATCACGGGACCCGCACAGATACGCAGTATTTT
cdr3_aa: CASSQDHGTRTDTQYF
v_call: TRBV14
clone_size: .
d_call: .
j_call: TRBJ2-3

cdr3_nt: TGTGCCACCAGTGATTCGGGTGGGAGGGGCAATCAGCCCCAGCATTTT
cdr3_aa: CATSDSGGRGNQPQHF
v_call: TRBV24-1
clone_size: once
d_call: .
j_call: TRBJ1-5

cdr3_nt: TGTGCCAGAAGCCCCAGGGGTACGGACCATTATGGCTACACCTTC
cdr3_aa: CARSPRGTDHYGYTF
v_call: TRBV5-3
clone_size: .
d_call: .
j_call: TRBJ1-2

cdr3_nt: TGTGCCAGGACTAGCGGCAAAAACATTCAGTACTTC
cdr3_aa: CARTSGKNIQYF
v_call: TRBV30
clone_size: .
d_call: TRBD2
j_call: TRBJ2-4

cdr3_nt: TGCGCCAGCAGCTTGGGCCCAGGGGCTGAAAAACTGTTTTTT
cdr3_aa: CASSLGPGAEKLFF
v_call: TRBV5-1
clone_size: few
d_call: .
j_call: TRBJ1-4

cdr3_nt: TGTGCCAGCTCACCTCCGGTTGCTATTGAAGCTTTCTTT
cdr3_aa: CASSPPVAIEAFF
v_call: TRBV18
clone_size: .
d_call: .
j_call: TRBJ1-1

cdr3_nt: TGTGCCAGCAGCGTAGGGATAGCCGGTGGGGCAGATACGCAGTATTTT
cdr3_aa: CASSVGIAGGADTQYF
v_call: TRBV9
clone_size: .
d_call: .
j_call: TRBJ2-3

cdr3_nt: TGCAGCGTTGTGGTGGGGACGGCCCTGTCCGAGCAGTACTTC
cdr3_aa: CSVVVGTALSEQYF
v_call: TRBV29-1
clone_size: .
d_call: .
j_call: TRBJ2-7

cdr3_nt: TGTGCCAGTAGTATATTGGAAATACAATTTTATGGCTACACCTTC
cdr3_aa: CASSILEIQFYGYTF
v_call: TRBV19
clone_size: once
d_call: .
j_call: TRBJ1-2

cdr3_nt: TGCAGTGTTCGGGTCGGCTATGGCTACACCTTC
cdr3_aa: CSVRVGYGYTF
v_call: TRBV20-1
clone_size: medium-sized
d_call: .
j_call: TRBJ1-2

cdr3_nt: TGTGCCACCAGTGATCTAGGGACGCCGTTTTTT
cdr3_aa: CATSDLGTPFF
v_call: TRBV24-1
clone_size: .
d_call: .
j_call: TRBJ2-2